The present TCR beta chain was sequenced within a study of radiation and T cells in renal cell carcinoma. The germline gives CDR1 MGHDK, CDR2 SYGVNS. CDR3 length: 14 amino acids. The assay was immunoSEQ multiplex PCR, and TCRdb's table has in-frame clones only and misses some. The sample carries more than 65,000 clones, just over 85% recorded once. This clone has more than one count but fewer than ten. The junction shows a germline mismatch at one end, possibly a read error. Time point specified: blood 2 weeks post-SBRT. Treatment: 15 Gy SBRT to primary tumor, nephrectomy 4 weeks later. The tumor was a clear cell renal cell carcinoma.

This receptor was identified in a woman in her 50s with renal cell carcinoma. The genes are TRBV25-1 and TRBJ1-1, with no clear D. The starting material was blood, obtained from a patient whose treatment included radiotherapy and nephrectomy. CDR3 sequence: CASSELGMKTEAFF. In DNA, the CDR3 is TGTGCCAGCAGTGAACTCGGGATGAAGACTGAAGCTTTCTTT.